This is a list of T cell receptor beta chains from one sample in a study of shared clonotypes between healthy human individuals. Repertoires were generated with immunoSEQ multiplex PCR, while TCRdb's copy carries only in-frame clones and drops some. The sample contains about a million clones, under 80% of which appear only once. The source material was memory CD4+ T cells sorted from blood. All receptors derive from a man aged 18 to 35 in good health. The CDR3 runs from the conserved cysteine through the conserved F or W. A D gene is named only where the DNA matches it firmly. Not all rows give a size; the values are once, few, many and, for expanded clones, a class.

J	size	D	length	V	DNA	CDR3
TRBJ2-1	few	TRBD2	13	TRBV7-3	TGTGCCAGCAGCTTATCGGGACTAAATGAGCAGTTCTTC	CASSLSGLNEQFF
TRBJ1-2	few	.	14	TRBV5-6	TGTGCCAGCAGCTTGGGGCGGATTAACTATGGCTACACCTTC	CASSLGRINYGYTF
TRBJ1-1	.	.	11	TRBV5-4	TGTGCCAGCAGCTTGATGGGTGAAGCTTTCTTT	CASSLMGEAFF
TRBJ2-7	.	TRBD1	13	TRBV6-1	TGTGCCAGCAGAACAGGGGTTCCCTACGAGCAGTACTTC	CASRTGVPYEQYF
TRBJ2-1	once	.	15	TRBV5-4	TGTGCCAGCAGCCTGGGAGAGGTCTCCTACAATGAGCAGTTCTTC	CASSLGEVSYNEQFF
TRBJ2-7	many	TRBD1	12	TRBV28	TGTGCCAGCGGACAGGGGATAGTGGAGCAGTACTTC	CASGQGIVEQYF
TRBJ2-1	.	.	11	TRBV28	TGTGCCACCAATCGGGACAATGAGCAGTTCTTC	CATNRDNEQFF
TRBJ2-2	few	.	17	TRBV7-2	TGTGCCAGCAGCCTGAGGTTATTGGGGAGGTTCTCCGGGGAGCTGTTTTTT	CASSLRLLGRFSGELFF
TRBJ2-2	.	.	15	TRBV6-1	TGTGCCAGCAGTCGGGACGGAGCGAACACCGGGGAGCTGTTTTTT	CASSRDGANTGELFF
TRBJ2-3	.	TRBD1	16	TRBV7-2	TGTGCCAGCAGCTTAATAGGGGGCGCCAGCACAGATACGCAGTATTTT	CASSLIGGASTDTQYF
TRBJ2-3	.	.	17	TRBV30	TGTGCCTGGAGTGTACGGAATCGGGGCAGGGGGGGAGATACGCAGTATTTT	CAWSVRNRGRGGDTQYF
TRBJ2-7	.	TRBD2	15	TRBV5-1	TGCGCCAGCGCTGGTGGGACTAGCGGGAGCTACGAGCAGTACTTC	CASAGGTSGSYEQYF
TRBJ2-7	.	.	14	TRBV27	TGTGCCAGCAAGTTGACAGGGAGGGCCTACGAGCAGTACTTC	CASKLTGRAYEQYF
TRBJ2-5	once	TRBD2	18	TRBV7-2	TGTGCCAGCAGCTTAGTAAGGCTAGCGGGAGGGAGGCAAGAGACCCAGTACTTC	CASSLVRLAGGRQETQYF
TRBJ1-5	many	TRBD1	15	TRBV5-6	TGTGCCAGCAGCTTGGGGGACAGGGATAATCAGCCCCAGCATTTT	CASSLGDRDNQPQHF
TRBJ2-2	.	.	12	TRBV19	TGTGCCAGTAGTATTAGGGTCGGGGAGCTGTTTTTT	CASSIRVGELFF
TRBJ1-2	.	.	15	TRBV5-5	TGTGCCAGCAGCTTGTATCTATCGGGGGCCCCTGGCTACACCTTC	CASSLYLSGAPGYTF
TRBJ2-7	few	.	13	TRBV7-2	TGTGCCAGCAGACGGACAGTAGTCTACGAGCAGTACTTC	CASRRTVVYEQYF
TRBJ2-1	.	.	12	TRBV11-3	TGTGCCAGCAGTAAGGGGGGGAATGAGCAGTTCTTC	CASSKGGNEQFF
TRBJ1-6	few	.	13	TRBV6-5	TGTGCCAGCAGTTACTCGGCCTTTTCACCCCTCCACTTT	CASSYSAFSPLHF
TRBJ2-7	.	TRBD1	16	TRBV18	TGTGCCAGCTCACCAGTTCTAGGACAGGGGGGCGACGAGCAGTACTTC	CASSPVLGQGGDEQYF
TRBJ1-1	few	.	15	TRBV6-6	TGTGCCAGCAGTTACCTGGGGGGGATTGACACTGAAGCTTTCTTT	CASSYLGGIDTEAFF
TRBJ1-5	once	TRBD1	14	TRBV2	TGTGCCAGCAGGGGGACAGGGGGGGATCAGCCCCAGCATTTT	CASRGTGGDQPQHF
TRBJ2-2	.	.	18	TRBV9	TGTGCCAGCAGCGCGACCGAGACAAAAACATTAAACACCGGGGAGCTGTTTTTT	CASSATETKTLNTGELFF
TRBJ2-3	.	.	12	TRBV29-1	TGCAGCGTTGAGCAGCGAGGAGATACGCAGTATTTT	CSVEQRGDTQYF
TRBJ2-5	.	.	15	TRBV9	TGTGCCAGCAGCGAGAGGGGAACACCTCAAGAGACCCAGTACTTC	CASSERGTPQETQYF
TRBJ2-5	.	TRBD2	14	TRBV9	TGTGCCAGCAGCGGAGGGACTAGCGCGGAGACCCAGTACTTC	CASSGGTSAETQYF
TRBJ1-4	.	.	14	TRBV12-2	TGTGCAAGTCCACCGGGACAGTCGAATGAAAAACTGTTTTTT	CASPPGQSNEKLFF
TRBJ2-2	.	TRBD1	15	TRBV5-1	TGCGCCAGCAGCTCGAGACAGGGGGGAACCGGGGAGCTGTTTTTT	CASSSRQGGTGELFF
TRBJ2-7	.	TRBD2	18	TRBV6-1	TGTGCCAGCAGTGACGGACAGGGGACTAGCGGGGGCTCCTACGAGCAGTACTTC	CASSDGQGTSGGSYEQYF
TRBJ2-3	.	.	13	TRBV9	TGTGCCAGCAGCGTAGGAAACACAGATACGCAGTATTTT	CASSVGNTDTQYF
TRBJ2-3	.	TRBD2	14	TRBV5-1	TGCGCCAGCAGCCTGGGACTAGAGGCAGATACGCAGTATTTT	CASSLGLEADTQYF
TRBJ2-1	.	.	15	TRBV29-1	TGCAGCGTGGATGGAGCGGCCTACCACTACAATGAGCAGTTCTTC	CSVDGAAYHYNEQFF
TRBJ1-2	.	.	13	TRBV6-1	TGTGCCAGCAGTGAAGCGCGAGGCTATGGCTACACCTTC	CASSEARGYGYTF
TRBJ2-7	.	TRBD1	15	TRBV5-6	TGTGCCAGCAGCTTATGGTGGACAGGATCCTACGAGCAGTACTTC	CASSLWWTGSYEQYF
TRBJ2-2	few	.	15	TRBV5-1	TGCGCCAGCAGCCTCCGGGGACACAACACCGGGGAGCTGTTTTTT	CASSLRGHNTGELFF
TRBJ2-1	.	TRBD2	16	TRBV9	TGTGCCAGCAGCGTAGTTGGGACTAGCGGGACGAATGAGCAGTTCTTC	CASSVVGTSGTNEQFF
TRBJ1-1	few	.	13	TRBV6-5	TGTGCCAGCAGTCGGGGACAGAACACTGAAGCTTTCTTT	CASSRGQNTEAFF
TRBJ1-6	.	TRBD1	15	TRBV6-4	TGTGCCAGCAGTGCCCAGGGGGAATCGAATTCACCCCTCCACTTT	CASSAQGESNSPLHF
TRBJ1-1	.	.	15	TRBV28	TGTGCCGCCCGATACTCAGACAGGCCAAACACTGAAGCTTTCTTT	CAARYSDRPNTEAFF
TRBJ1-2	.	.	14	TRBV7-2	TGTGCCAGCAGCCCGGGACACCGAGATGGGGGCTACACCTTC	CASSPGHRDGGYTF
TRBJ1-6	.	.	16	TRBV9	TGTGCCAGCAGCGCCCGGGGGGCAGGGTACGATTCACCCCTCCACTTT	CASSARGAGYDSPLHF
TRBJ1-2	few	.	16	TRBV5-5	TGTGCCAGCAGCTTGGGACCCGACATAGAAAACTATGGCTACACCTTC	CASSLGPDIENYGYTF
TRBJ2-1	.	TRBD2	18	TRBV19	TGTGCCAGTAGTGCGGGACTAGCGGAAAGCCTAACCTACAATGAGCAGTTCTTC	CASSAGLAESLTYNEQFF
TRBJ2-1	.	TRBD2	15	TRBV5-1	TGCGCCAGCAGCTTGGGGGGACTAGCGGGAGATGAGCAGTTCTTC	CASSLGGLAGDEQFF
TRBJ2-1	.	TRBD2	16	TRBV2	TGTGCCAGCAGTAGACTAGCGGACTACTCCTACAATGAGCAGTTCTTC	CASSRLADYSYNEQFF
TRBJ1-1	.	.	10	TRBV20-1	TGCAGTGAAAGGGTGTCGGAAGCTTTCTTT	CSERVSEAFF
TRBJ1-5	.	TRBD1	14	TRBV7-2	TGTGCCAGCAGTTCGGGACAGGGGAATCAGCCCCAGCATTTT	CASSSGQGNQPQHF
TRBJ2-1	.	TRBD1	14	TRBV5-5	TGTGCCAGCAGCCCGGGGACAGAGAGAAATGAGCAGTTCTTC	CASSPGTERNEQFF
TRBJ2-7	few	.	13	TRBV30	TGTGCCTGGAGAAGGGGAAAGTCCTACGAGCAGTACTTC	CAWRRGKSYEQYF
TRBJ1-1	few	.	15	TRBV9	TGTGCCAGCAGCGCACCGGGACGGGAGAACACTGAAGCTTTCTTT	CASSAPGRENTEAFF
TRBJ2-6	.	.	15	TRBV4-3	TGCGCCAGCAGCCAGGGGGGCTTTAGTACCAACGTCCTGACTTTC	CASSQGGFSTNVLTF
TRBJ2-2	.	TRBD2	16	TRBV2	TGTGCCAGCAGTGAAGCTAGCGGGTGGAACACCGGGGAGCTGTTTTTT	CASSEASGWNTGELFF
TRBJ2-4	many	TRBD2	16	TRBV7-8	TGTGCCAGCAGCTTACGGGTAGCGGGAGGCCTAAACATTCAGTACTTC	CASSLRVAGGLNIQYF
TRBJ2-1	many	TRBD2	17	TRBV4-2	TGTGCCAGCAGCCAAGATTTGGGCGGGAGCTCCTACAATGAGCAGTTCTTC	CASSQDLGGSSYNEQFF
TRBJ2-5	.	.	14	TRBV2	TGTGCCAGCAGTGAAGACAGGGTGGTTGAGACCCAGTACTTC	CASSEDRVVETQYF
TRBJ2-7	.	.	16	TRBV5-6	TGTGCCAGCAGCCAGAGTCTAGTCCGTATTTCCTACGAGCAGTACTTC	CASSQSLVRISYEQYF
TRBJ1-2	few	.	12	TRBV7-9	TGTGCCAGCAGCACTCCCAACTATGGCTACACCTTC	CASSTPNYGYTF
TRBJ2-7	.	TRBD2	15	TRBV4-1	TGCGCCAGCAGCCAACCACTAGCGGGTACCTACGAGCAGTACTTC	CASSQPLAGTYEQYF